The rows below give T cell receptor beta chains drawn from one sample of a study of cytomegalovirus exposure and HLA in healthy donors. The data were produced by immunoSEQ multiplex PCR, yet TCRdb's version contains in-frame clones alone and is incomplete. The sample holds 150,000 to 200,000 clones; roughly 85% are singletons and the top ten take approximately 2.4%. The sample was PBMCs. These receptor sequences come from a woman in her forties or fifties in good health and CMV-seronegative. CDR3s include the opening cysteine and the closing phenylalanine or tryptophan. The D gene is left open where the match is weak. Clone size is not always given. Where it is, it says once, few, many or a class for expanded clones.

v_gene	j_gene	d_gene	abundance	CDR3aa	CDR3nt
TRBV7-2	TRBJ2-7	TRBD2	-	CASSLASGGGGYEQYF	TGTGCCAGCAGCTTAGCGAGTGGCGGGGGTGGGTACGAGCAGTACTTC
TRBV10-1	TRBJ2-1	TRBD2	once	CASSESTVAGLSSYNEQFF	TGCGCCAGCAGTGAGTCGACGGTAGCGGGTCTTTCTTCCTACAATGAGCAGTTCTTC
TRBV2	TRBJ1-4	-	-	CASSGGGKLFF	TGTGCCAGCAGTGGAGGGGGAAAACTGTTTTTT
TRBV7-9	TRBJ2-2	TRBD1	-	CASSLAWTGYSGELFF	TGTGCCAGCAGCTTAGCGTGGACAGGCTATTCCGGGGAGCTGTTTTTT
TRBV10-3	TRBJ1-5	-	once	CAISARDTNSNQPQHF	TGTGCCATCAGTGCCCGGGACACCAATAGCAATCAGCCCCAGCATTTT
TRBV4-1	TRBJ2-7	-	-	CASSQDRQVYEQYF	TGCGCCAGCAGCCAAGATCGGCAGGTCTACGAGCAGTACTTC
TRBV19	TRBJ2-2	-	-	CASSRREEAGELFF	TGTGCCAGTAGTAGACGGGAAGAGGCCGGGGAGCTGTTTTTT
TRBV7-9	TRBJ2-3	TRBD2	-	CASSSPGLADTTDTQYF	TGTGCCAGCAGCTCCCCCGGACTAGCGGATACCACAGATACGCAGTATTTT
TRBV7-9	TRBJ1-4	-	-	CASSLPRGFNEKLFF	TGTGCCAGCAGCTTACCTCGGGGTTTTAATGAAAAACTGTTTTTT
TRBV28	TRBJ1-6	TRBD1	-	CASSYQGQSRGHF	TGTGCCAGCAGTTATCAGGGACAGTCGAGAGGTCATTTT
TRBV6-4	TRBJ2-3	-	-	CASSVQGGTDTQYF	TGTGCCAGCAGTGTTCAAGGGGGCACAGATACGCAGTATTTT
TRBV28	TRBJ1-2	TRBD1	-	CASSRTGTGNYGYTF	TGTGCCAGCTCCCGAACTGGGACAGGGAACTATGGCTACACCTTC
TRBV7-9	TRBJ2-3	-	-	CASSLAGATDTQYF	TGTGCCAGCAGCTTAGCGGGAGCGACAGATACGCAGTATTTT
TRBV18	TRBJ1-3	-	-	CASSLRSSVFGNTIYF	TGTGCCAGCTCTTTAAGGTCAAGCGTTTTTGGAAACACCATATATTTT
TRBV16	TRBJ2-3	TRBD1	-	CASSLFPGQGYTQYF	TGTGCCAGCAGCCTTTTCCCGGGACAGGGTTATACGCAGTATTTT
TRBV7-9	TRBJ2-6	TRBD2	-	CASRGAGANVLTF	TGTGCCAGTCGGGGGGCTGGGGCCAACGTCCTGACTTTC